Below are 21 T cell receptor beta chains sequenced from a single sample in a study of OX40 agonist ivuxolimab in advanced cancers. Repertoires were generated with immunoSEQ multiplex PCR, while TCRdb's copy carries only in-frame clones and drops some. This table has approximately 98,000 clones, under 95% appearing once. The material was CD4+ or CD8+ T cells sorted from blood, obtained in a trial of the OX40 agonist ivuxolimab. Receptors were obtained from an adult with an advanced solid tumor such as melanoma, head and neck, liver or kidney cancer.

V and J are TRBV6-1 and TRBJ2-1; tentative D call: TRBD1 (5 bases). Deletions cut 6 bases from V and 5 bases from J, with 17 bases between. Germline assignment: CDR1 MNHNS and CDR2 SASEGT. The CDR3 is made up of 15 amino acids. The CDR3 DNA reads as TGTGCCAGCAGACACAGGATGTCTACTAACAATGAGCAGTTCTTC. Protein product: CASRHRMSTNNEQFF.

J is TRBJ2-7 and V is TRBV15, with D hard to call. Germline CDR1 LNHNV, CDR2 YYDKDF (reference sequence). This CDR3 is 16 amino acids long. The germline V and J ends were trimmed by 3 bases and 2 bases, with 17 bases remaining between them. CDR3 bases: TGTGCCACCAGCAGGGTCCCTGAAAGGACCACCTACGAGCAGTACTTC. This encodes CATSRVPERTTYEQYF.

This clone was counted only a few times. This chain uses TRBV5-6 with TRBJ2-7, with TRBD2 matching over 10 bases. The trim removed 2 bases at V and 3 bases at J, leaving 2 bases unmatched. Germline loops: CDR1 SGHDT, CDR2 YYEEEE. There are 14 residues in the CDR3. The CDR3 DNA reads TGTGCCAGCAGCTTCAGCGGGGGGGGCTACGAGCAGTACTTC. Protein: CASSFSGGGYEQYF. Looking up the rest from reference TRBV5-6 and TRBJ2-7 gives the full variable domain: DAGVTQSPTHLIKTRGQQVTLRCSPKSGHDTVSWYQQALGQGPQFIFQYYEEEERQRGNFPDRFSGHQFPNYSSELNVNALLLGDSALYLCASSFSGGGYEQYFGPGTRLTVT.

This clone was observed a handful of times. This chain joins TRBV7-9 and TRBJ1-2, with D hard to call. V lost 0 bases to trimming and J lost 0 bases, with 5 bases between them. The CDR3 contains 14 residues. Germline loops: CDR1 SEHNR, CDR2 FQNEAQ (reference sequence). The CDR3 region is CASSLAPPNYGYTF. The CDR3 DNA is TGTGCCAGCAGCTTAGCGCCCCCTAACTATGGCTACACCTTC.

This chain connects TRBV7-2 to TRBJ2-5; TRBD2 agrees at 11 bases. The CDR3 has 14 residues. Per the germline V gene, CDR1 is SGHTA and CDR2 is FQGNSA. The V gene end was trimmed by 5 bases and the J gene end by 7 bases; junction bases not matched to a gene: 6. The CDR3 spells CASSPGLADRTQYF. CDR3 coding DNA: TGTGCCAGCAGCCCGGGACTAGCGGACCGGACCCAGTACTTC.

The CDR3 here is CATTRKGGYEQYF. CDR3 sequence (DNA): TGTGCCACTACTCGGAAGGGCGGCTACGAGCAGTACTTC. V usage is TRBV19 and J usage is TRBJ2-7; unclear D gene. The CDR3 spans 13 residues. Germline CDR1 LNHDA, CDR2 SQIVND (reference sequence). V was trimmed by 10 bases and J by 3 bases, leaving 16 bases between them.

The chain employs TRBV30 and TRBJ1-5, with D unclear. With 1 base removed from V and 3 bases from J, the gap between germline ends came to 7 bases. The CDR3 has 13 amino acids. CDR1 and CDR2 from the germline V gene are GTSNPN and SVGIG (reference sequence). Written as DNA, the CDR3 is TGTGCCTGGAGTGACAGTTACAATCAGCCCCAGCATTTT. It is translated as CAWSDSYNQPQHF.

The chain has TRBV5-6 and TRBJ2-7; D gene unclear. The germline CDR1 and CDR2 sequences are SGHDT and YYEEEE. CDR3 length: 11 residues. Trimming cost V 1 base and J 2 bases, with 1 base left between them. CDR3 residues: CASSLTYEQYF. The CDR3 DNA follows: TGTGCCAGCAGCTTGACCTACGAGCAGTACTTC.

The CDR3 nucleotides are TGTGCCAGTAGTATAATCGGGACTAGCGGCGCCTACGAGCAGTACTTC. Protein: CASSIIGTSGAYEQYF. The V and J genes are TRBV19 and TRBJ2-7; 11 nucleotides match TRBD2. Trimming cost V 2 bases and J 2 bases; bases outside gene matches: 5. Germline-derived CDR1 and CDR2 are LNHDA and SQIVND (reference sequence). This CDR3 is built from 16 residues. Full variable domain (missing parts from reference TRBV19 and TRBJ2-7): DGGITQSPKYLFRKEGQNVTLSCEQNLNHDAMYWYRQDPGQGLRLIYYSQIVNDFQKGDIAEGYSVSREKKESFPLTVTSAQKNPTAFYLCASSIIGTSGAYEQYFGPGTRLTVT.

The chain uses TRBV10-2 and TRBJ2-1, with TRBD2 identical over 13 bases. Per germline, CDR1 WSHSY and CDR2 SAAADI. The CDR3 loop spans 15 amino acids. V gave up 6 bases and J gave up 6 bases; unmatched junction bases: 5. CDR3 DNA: TGCGCCAGCAGCACCGGGACTAGCGGGATCAATGAGCAGTTCTTC. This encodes CASSTGTSGINEQFF.

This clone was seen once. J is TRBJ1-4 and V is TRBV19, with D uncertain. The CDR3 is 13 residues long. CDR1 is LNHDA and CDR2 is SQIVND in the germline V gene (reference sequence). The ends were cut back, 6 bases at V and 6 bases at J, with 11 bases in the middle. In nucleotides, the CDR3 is TGTGCCAGTAGAAAGTTGGGCGATGAAAAACTGTTTTTT. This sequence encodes CASRKLGDEKLFF. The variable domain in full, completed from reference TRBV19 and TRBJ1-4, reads DGGITQSPKYLFRKEGQNVTLSCEQNLNHDAMYWYRQDPGQGLRLIYYSQIVNDFQKGDIAEGYSVSREKKESFPLTVTSAQKNPTAFYLCASRKLGDEKLFFGSGTQLSVL.

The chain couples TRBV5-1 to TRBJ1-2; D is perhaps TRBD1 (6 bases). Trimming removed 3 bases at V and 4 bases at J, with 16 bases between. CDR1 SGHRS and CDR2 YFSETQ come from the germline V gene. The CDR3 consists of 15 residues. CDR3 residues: CASSSDPGGSYGYTF. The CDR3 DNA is TGCGCCAGCAGCTCGGACCCGGGGGGCTCCTATGGCTACACCTTC.

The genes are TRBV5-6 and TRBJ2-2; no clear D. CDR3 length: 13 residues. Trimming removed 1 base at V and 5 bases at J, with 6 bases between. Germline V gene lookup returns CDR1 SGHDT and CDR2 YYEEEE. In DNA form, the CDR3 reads TGTGCCAGCAGCTTGATTGGGACCGGGGAGCTGTTTTTT. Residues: CASSLIGTGELFF.

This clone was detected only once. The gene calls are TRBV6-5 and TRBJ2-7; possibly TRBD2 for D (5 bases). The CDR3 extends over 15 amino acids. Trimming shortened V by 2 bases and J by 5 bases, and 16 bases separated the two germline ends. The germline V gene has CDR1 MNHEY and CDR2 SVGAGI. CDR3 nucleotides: TGTGCCAGCAGTTACCGGGGTGGCTATAGCGACGAGCAGTACTTC. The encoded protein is CASSYRGGYSDEQYF.

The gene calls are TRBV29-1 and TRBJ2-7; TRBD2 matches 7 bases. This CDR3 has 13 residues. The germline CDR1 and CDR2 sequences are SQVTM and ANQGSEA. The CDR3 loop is CRSSGGGSYEQYF. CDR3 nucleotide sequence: TGCAGGTCTTCCGGCGGGGGATCCTACGAGCAGTACTTC.

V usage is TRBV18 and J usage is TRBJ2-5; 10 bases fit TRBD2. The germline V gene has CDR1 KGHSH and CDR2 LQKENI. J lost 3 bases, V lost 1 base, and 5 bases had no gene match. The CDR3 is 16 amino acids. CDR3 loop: CASSPLVLAGEETQYF. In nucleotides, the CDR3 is TGTGCCAGCTCACCACTCGTCCTAGCGGGAGAAGAGACCCAGTACTTC.

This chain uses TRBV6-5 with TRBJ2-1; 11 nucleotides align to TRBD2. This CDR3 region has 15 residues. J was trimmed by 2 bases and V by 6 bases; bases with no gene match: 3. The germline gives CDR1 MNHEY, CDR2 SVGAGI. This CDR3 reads CASRRGLAAYNEQFF. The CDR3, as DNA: TGTGCCAGCAGGCGGGGACTAGCGGCCTACAATGAGCAGTTCTTC.

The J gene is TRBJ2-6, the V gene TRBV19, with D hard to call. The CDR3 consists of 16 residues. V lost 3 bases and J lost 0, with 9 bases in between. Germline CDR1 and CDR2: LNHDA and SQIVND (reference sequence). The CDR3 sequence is CASSMGRSSGANVLTF. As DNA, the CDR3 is TGTGCCAGTAGTATGGGCAGGAGCTCTGGGGCCAACGTCCTGACTTTC. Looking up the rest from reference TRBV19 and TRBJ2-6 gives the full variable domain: DGGITQSPKYLFRKEGQNVTLSCEQNLNHDAMYWYRQDPGQGLRLIYYSQIVNDFQKGDIAEGYSVSREKKESFPLTVTSAQKNPTAFYLCASSMGRSSGANVLTFGAGSRLTVL.

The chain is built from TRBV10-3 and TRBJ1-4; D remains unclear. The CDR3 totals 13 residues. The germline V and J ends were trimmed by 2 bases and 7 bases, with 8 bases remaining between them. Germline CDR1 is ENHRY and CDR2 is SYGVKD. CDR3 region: CAISEVIGEKLFF. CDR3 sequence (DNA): TGTGCCATCAGTGAGGTAATAGGTGAAAAACTGTTTTTT.

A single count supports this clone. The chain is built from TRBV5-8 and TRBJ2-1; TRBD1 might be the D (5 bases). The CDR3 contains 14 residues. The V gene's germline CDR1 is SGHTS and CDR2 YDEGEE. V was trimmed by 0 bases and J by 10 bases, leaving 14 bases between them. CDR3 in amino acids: CASSLGLGHEEQFF. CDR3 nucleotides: TGTGCCAGCAGCTTGGGGCTCGGACATGAGGAGCAGTTCTTC.

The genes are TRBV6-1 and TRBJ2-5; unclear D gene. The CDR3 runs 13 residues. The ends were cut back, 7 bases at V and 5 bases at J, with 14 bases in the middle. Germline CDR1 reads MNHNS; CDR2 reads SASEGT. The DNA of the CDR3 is TGTGCCAGCACTCGGTCCCGTTGGGAGACCCAGTACTTC. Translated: CASTRSRWETQYF.